This passage covers 32 T cell receptor beta chains from one sample sequenced in a study of cytomegalovirus exposure and HLA in healthy donors. The PCR employed 60 Vbeta primers together with 13 Jbeta primers. TCRdb's copy holds only in-frame clones and misses some; the assay was immunoSEQ multiplex PCR. The data contain about 140,000 clones, around four fifths of them singletons. Sequenced material: PBMCs. Source of these receptors: a man aged 30-40 years in good health and CMV-seronegative.

Of note for this clone: Germline and junction disagree at one end, which may indicate a read error. The chain combines TRBV2 with TRBJ2-6; 10 bases are shared with TRBD1. This CDR3 is 17 amino acids long. CDR1 is SNHLY and CDR2 is FYNNEI in the germline V gene. The CDR3 here is CATSADRGISGANVLTF. As DNA, the CDR3 is TGTGCCACCAGTGCGGACAGGGGGATCTCTGGGGCCAACGTCCTGACTTTC.

The chain joins TRBV25-1 to TRBJ2-3, with 10 bases lining up with TRBD2. The CDR3 is made up of 16 amino acids. V was clipped by 3 bases and J by 2 bases; unmatched bases: 5. Germline V gives CDR1 MGHDK, CDR2 SYGVNS. CDR3 DNA sequence: TGTGCCAGCAGTGAGGTTGGACTAGCGGCCACAGATACGCAGTATTTT. This gives the protein CASSEVGLAATDTQYF.

This chain links TRBV9 with TRBJ2-5, with 9 nucleotides matching TRBD1. The CDR3 length is 14 residues. Germline assignment: CDR1 SGDLS and CDR2 YYNGEE. The V segment lost 4 bases and the J segment 5 bases; nucleotides outside the gene matches: 6. The CDR3 sequence is CASSPDRGRETQYF. In nucleotides, the CDR3 is TGTGCCAGCAGCCCGGACAGGGGACGGGAGACCCAGTACTTC.

The chain uses TRBV6-1 and TRBJ1-5, with TRBD1 matching 8 bases. The ends lost 4 bases at V and 0 bases at J; junction bases unmatched: 11. The CDR3 spans 18 residues. Germline CDR1 is MNHNS and CDR2 is SASEGT. This chain's CDR3 is CASSGRDRQQISNQPQHF. CDR3 coding DNA: TGTGCCAGCAGTGGGAGGGACAGGCAGCAAATTAGCAATCAGCCCCAGCATTTT.

The chain recombines TRBV13 with TRBJ2-1; TRBD1 might be the D (6 bases). The V and J ends lost 0 bases and 10 bases respectively, with 10 bases between them. The germline gives CDR1 PRHDT, CDR2 FYEKMQ (reference sequence). The CDR3 length is 13 residues. This CDR3 reads CASSLGSGVEQFF. CDR3 bases: TGTGCCAGCAGCTTAGGCTCAGGGGTGGAGCAGTTCTTC.

Only a few counts were recorded for this clone. The chain combines TRBV5-6 with TRBJ1-3; D ambiguous. Germline loops: CDR1 SGHDT, CDR2 YYEEEE. This CDR3 spans 14 amino acids. V lost 3 bases, J lost 2 bases, and 9 bases lay in between. CDR3 DNA sequence: TGTGCCAGCAGCTGGGGAGAACCTGGAAACACCATATATTTT. Amino acids: CASSWGEPGNTIYF.

This rearrangement joins TRBV7-9 to TRBJ1-2; TRBD1 might be the D (6 bases). With 2 bases removed from V and 4 bases from J, the gap between germline ends came to 11 bases. This CDR3 spans 14 amino acids. Germline CDR1 and CDR2: SEHNR and FQNEAQ (reference sequence). The CDR3 reads CASSLQGMFYGYTF. The CDR3 region has the DNA TGTGCCAGCAGCTTACAGGGGATGTTCTATGGCTACACCTTC. Using reference TRBV7-9 and TRBJ1-2 for the parts outside the CDR3, the full variable domain is DTGVSQNPRHKITKRGQNVTFRCDPISEHNRLYWYRQTLGQGPEFLTYFQNEAQLEKSRLLSDRFSAERPKGSFSTLEIQRTEQGDSAMYLCASSLQGMFYGYTFGSGTRLTVV.

The rearrangement links TRBV4-1 to TRBJ2-7, with 7 bases identical to TRBD1. Germline V lookup: CDR1 MGHRA, CDR2 YSYEKL. The CDR3 is 14 amino acids. The V and J ends lost 1 base and 1 base, in that order; junction bases with no gene match: 1. The chain's CDR3 is CASSQGQGSYEQYF. The CDR3 region has the DNA TGCGCCAGCAGCCAAGGACAGGGTTCCTACGAGCAGTACTTC.

This chain uses TRBV6-1 with TRBJ2-7; TRBD2 might be the D (5 bases). V lost 6 bases to trimming and J lost 5 bases, with 17 bases between them. CDR3 length: 14 amino acids. Per germline, CDR1 MNHNS and CDR2 SASEGT. This CDR3 is CASRATLGENEQYF. In nucleotides, the CDR3 is TGTGCCAGCAGGGCGACCTTGGGAGAAAACGAGCAGTACTTC.

The rearrangement links TRBV15 to TRBJ1-1; D is unclear. Germline V gene lookup returns CDR1 LNHNV and CDR2 YYDKDF (reference sequence). V lost 1 base, J lost 4 bases, and 7 bases lay in between. The CDR3 totals 13 residues. CDR3 residues: CATSRVGSTEAFF. The CDR3 DNA follows: TGTGCCACCAGCAGAGTCGGTTCCACTGAAGCTTTCTTT.

The chain recombines TRBV9 with TRBJ2-5; D is unresolved. Per the germline V gene, CDR1 is SGDLS and CDR2 is YYNGEE. This CDR3 has 11 amino acids. Trimming removed 0 bases at V and 5 bases at J, with 2 bases between. The CDR3 is CASSVAETQYF. For the CDR3, the DNA is TGTGCCAGCAGCGTAGCTGAGACCCAGTACTTC. The full variable domain, rest sourced from reference TRBV9 and TRBJ2-5, is DSGVTQTPKHLITATGQRVTLRCSPRSGDLSVYWYQQSLDQGLQFLIQYYNGEERAKGNILERFSAQQFPDLHSELNLSSLELGDSALYFCASSVAETQYFGPGTRLLVL.

The sample holds a few counts of this clone. This chain joins TRBV19 and TRBJ2-7, with 9 bases aligning to TRBD1. The germline gives CDR1 LNHDA, CDR2 SQIVND (reference sequence). J gave up 4 bases and V 1 base, and 5 bases lay outside the gene matches. This CDR3 region has 15 residues. CDR3 loop: CASSIATGGFYEQYF. CDR3 sequence (DNA): TGTGCCAGTAGTATAGCAACAGGGGGCTTTTACGAGCAGTACTTC.

V gene TRBV27 combines with J gene TRBJ2-5; 8 nucleotides match TRBD1. The V segment lost 4 bases and the J segment 5 bases; nucleotides outside the gene matches: 6. CDR3 length: 14 residues. CDR1 is MNHEY, CDR2 SMNVEV, per germline (reference sequence). CDR3 sequence (DNA): TGTGCCAGCAGTTCGACAGGGGTAAAGGAGACCCAGTACTTC. Protein: CASSSTGVKETQYF.

V gene TRBV29-1 combines with J gene TRBJ2-7; 9 positions match TRBD1. Per the germline V gene, CDR1 is SQVTM and CDR2 is ANQGSEA. The CDR3 runs to 14 residues. V dropped 4 bases and J dropped 5; count of bases not matched to a gene: 9. The DNA of the CDR3 is TGCAGCGTTGGGGGGACAGGGTGGAAGAACGAGCAGTACTTC. Its translation is CSVGGTGWKNEQYF.

V gene TRBV5-1 combines with J gene TRBJ2-1, with 7 bases identical to TRBD2. Germline CDR1 and CDR2: SGHRS and YFSETQ. The trim removed 5 bases at V and 3 bases at J, leaving 8 bases unmatched. The CDR3 has 15 amino acids. In DNA, the CDR3 is TGCGCCAGCAGTCCAAGCGGGACCGACTACAATGAGCAGTTCTTC. Translated, it gives CASSPSGTDYNEQFF.

The chain is built from TRBV27 and TRBJ2-5, with 9 positions matching TRBD1. V was clipped by 5 bases and J by 1 base; unmatched bases: 11. The CDR3 loop spans 17 amino acids. Per germline, CDR1 MNHEY and CDR2 SMNVEV (reference sequence). CDR3 protein: CASSPQGALPAQETQYF. The CDR3 DNA reads TGTGCCAGCAGTCCACAGGGGGCGCTTCCAGCCCAAGAGACCCAGTACTTC.

The chain employs TRBV11-3 and TRBJ2-1, with D uncertain. Trimming pared 6 bases from V and 0 bases from J, leaving 15 bases between. The CDR3 has 16 residues. Germline V CDR1 and CDR2: SGHNT, YENEEA. CDR3 sequence: CASSCGQQGSYNEQFF. DNA of the CDR3: TGTGCCAGCAGTTGCGGCCAGCAAGGCTCCTACAATGAGCAGTTCTTC.

The CDR3 loop is CASRSYEQYF. CDR3 nucleotide sequence: TGTGCCAGCAGATCGTACGAGCAGTACTTC. This chain connects TRBV28 to TRBJ2-7, with unresolved D. The CDR3 runs to 10 residues. The V gene's germline CDR1 is MDHEN and CDR2 SYDVKM. With 6 bases removed from V and 4 bases from J, the gap between germline ends came to 4 bases.

The J gene is TRBJ2-7, the V gene TRBV6-1; the match to TRBD1 covers 9 bases. The CDR3 contains 15 residues. Trimming cost V 6 bases and J 1 base; bases outside gene matches: 7. CDR1 is MNHNS, CDR2 SASEGT, per germline. For the CDR3, the DNA is TGTGCCAGCAGGTCCGGGACAGGGTCGTCCTACGAGCAGTACTTC. It is translated as CASRSGTGSSYEQYF.

The chain joins TRBV5-1 to TRBJ1-1; D may be TRBD1 (5 bases). The CDR3 runs 15 residues. CDR1 and CDR2 (germline): SGHRS, YFSETQ. Trimming shortened V by 4 bases and J by 4 bases, and 17 bases separated the two germline ends. CDR3 bases: TGCGCCAGCAGCCCCCGGGCAGGGAGGGTCACTGAAGCTTTCTTT. Protein: CASSPRAGRVTEAFF. The full variable domain, with the rest looked up from reference TRBV5-1 and TRBJ1-1, is KAGVTQTPRYLIKTRGQQVTLSCSPISGHRSVSWYQQTPGQGLQFLFEYFSETQRNKGNFPGRFSGRQFSNSRSEMNVSTLELGDSALYLCASSPRAGRVTEAFFGQGTRLTVV.

The V gene is TRBV6-4, the J gene TRBJ1-2; D may be TRBD1 (5 bases). The V end was cut by 3 bases, the J end by 4 bases, with 9 bases between. From germline, CDR1 is MRHNA and CDR2 SNTAGT. The CDR3 length is 13 residues. CDR3 nucleotide sequence: TGTGCCAGCAGTGAGGAGGGGCTCTATGGCTACACCTTC. It encodes CASSEEGLYGYTF.

This rearrangement joins TRBV5-8 to TRBJ1-1; a weak D match, TRBD1 (5 bases). V was cut by 1 base and J by 3 bases, with 16 bases left in between. The CDR3 runs 16 residues. Per the germline V gene, CDR1 is SGHTS and CDR2 is YDEGEE. The CDR3 DNA follows: TGTGCCAGCAGCTTGTTGGGGGGTACGTTGGACACTGAAGCTTTCTTT. Translating gives CASSLLGGTLDTEAFF.

J is TRBJ2-4 and V is TRBV19; D remains ambiguous. The germline CDR1 and CDR2 sequences are LNHDA and SQIVND (reference sequence). The V end was cut by 5 bases, the J end by 0 bases, with 11 bases between. The CDR3 runs 15 residues. In DNA form, the CDR3 reads TGTGCCAGTAGTTCAAATGAACTAGCCAAAAACATTCAGTACTTC. Its translation is CASSSNELAKNIQYF. Full variable domain (missing parts from reference TRBV19 and TRBJ2-4): DGGITQSPKYLFRKEGQNVTLSCEQNLNHDAMYWYRQDPGQGLRLIYYSQIVNDFQKGDIAEGYSVSREKKESFPLTVTSAQKNPTAFYLCASSSNELAKNIQYFGAGTRLSVL.

V and J are TRBV7-2 and TRBJ2-3, with 12 bases fitting TRBD2. CDR1 and CDR2 (germline): SGHTA, FQGNSA. After removal of 0 bases from V and 4 bases from J, the junction contained 5 bases not matched to a gene. The CDR3 loop spans 17 amino acids. The CDR3 sequence: CASSLARTSGNADTQYF. The DNA of the CDR3 is TGTGCCAGCAGCTTAGCCAGGACTAGCGGGAATGCAGATACGCAGTATTTT.

The V gene is TRBV5-6, the J gene TRBJ2-5, with 7 positions matching TRBD1. Germline V gives CDR1 SGHDT, CDR2 YYEEEE. The CDR3 runs to 13 residues. Trimming cost V 4 bases and J 3 bases; bases outside gene matches: 3. The CDR3 nucleotides read TGTGCCAGCAGCGTCGGGACAGAAGAGACCCAGTACTTC. This gives the protein CASSVGTEETQYF.

This clone has only a few counts. The chain combines TRBV5-5 with TRBJ1-1; D gene ambiguous. The V and J ends lost 2 bases and 1 base respectively, with 12 bases between them. Germline V gives CDR1 SGHKS, CDR2 YYEKEE (reference sequence). This CDR3 has 15 residues. CDR3 sequence reads: CASSFPAGENTEAFF. The CDR3 DNA reads TGTGCCAGCAGCTTTCCGGCCGGGGAGAACACTGAAGCTTTCTTT.

V is TRBV5-4 and J is TRBJ2-7, with 13 bases identical to TRBD2. This CDR3 spans 16 amino acids. CDR1 is SGHNT, CDR2 YYREEE, per germline (reference sequence). Trimming took 1 base from V and 2 from J; bases not matched to a gene: 3. CDR3 in DNA: TGTGCCAGCAGCTTGTTTGGGACTAGCGGGACCTACGAGCAGTACTTC. Its protein is CASSLFGTSGTYEQYF.

The gene calls are TRBV27 and TRBJ2-2; TRBD1 aligns across 8 bases. Germline CDR1 reads MNHEY; CDR2 reads SMNVEV (reference sequence). The CDR3 spans 17 residues. Germline trimming cut 9 bases from V and 0 bases from J; bases unmatched to any gene: 12. This CDR3 is CASSSIRTGPNTGELFF. CDR3 coding DNA: TGTGCCAGTTCAAGCATCCGGACAGGGCCGAACACCGGGGAGCTGTTTTTT.

This clone was seen a few times. This chain links TRBV9 with TRBJ2-5; D perhaps matches TRBD2 (6 bases). The V gene lost 0 bases and the J gene lost 5 bases, with 11 bases spanning the gap. The CDR3 spans 14 residues. From germline, CDR1 is SGDLS and CDR2 YYNGEE. The CDR3: CASSVAGASETQYF. The CDR3 DNA sequence: TGTGCCAGCAGCGTAGCGGGAGCTAGCGAGACCCAGTACTTC. Drawing the rest from reference TRBV9 and TRBJ2-5, the complete variable domain is DSGVTQTPKHLITATGQRVTLRCSPRSGDLSVYWYQQSLDQGLQFLIQYYNGEERAKGNILERFSAQQFPDLHSELNLSSLELGDSALYFCASSVAGASETQYFGPGTRLLVL.

The chain carries TRBV5-5 and TRBJ2-7, with TRBD1 matching 7 bases. The CDR3 is 14 residues long. V dropped 3 bases and J dropped 6; count of bases not matched to a gene: 9. Germline V gives CDR1 SGHKS, CDR2 YYEKEE (reference sequence). CDR3 DNA sequence: TGTGCCAGCAGCTCGACAGGGTACGACCCCGAGCAGTACTTC. It translates to CASSSTGYDPEQYF.

The J gene is TRBJ1-4, the V gene TRBV4-1; no definite D call. There are 12 residues in the CDR3. Trimming removed 4 bases from V and 4 bases from J, with 4 bases in between. CDR1 MGHRA and CDR2 YSYEKL come from the germline V gene. CDR3 protein: CASSLLNEKLFF. The CDR3 coding sequence is TGCGCCAGCAGCCTCCTTAATGAAAAACTGTTTTTT.

The V call is TRBV5-1, the J call TRBJ2-2; tentative D call: TRBD2 (5 bases). This CDR3 contains 14 residues. V lost 0 bases to trimming and J lost 7 bases, with 10 bases between them. The V gene's germline CDR1 is SGHRS and CDR2 YFSETQ. CDR3 DNA sequence: TGCGCCAGCAGCTTGGCCCTCGAGGGCGGGGAGCTGTTTTTT. It translates to CASSLALEGGELFF.